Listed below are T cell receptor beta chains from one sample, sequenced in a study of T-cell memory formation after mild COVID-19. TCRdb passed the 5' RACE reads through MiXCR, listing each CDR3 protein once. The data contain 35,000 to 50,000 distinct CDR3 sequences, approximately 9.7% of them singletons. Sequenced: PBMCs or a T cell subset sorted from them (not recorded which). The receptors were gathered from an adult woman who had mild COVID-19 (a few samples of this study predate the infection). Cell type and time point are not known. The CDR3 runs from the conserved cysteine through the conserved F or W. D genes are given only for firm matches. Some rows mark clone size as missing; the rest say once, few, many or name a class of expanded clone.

CDR3 protein: CASSQDGWQGFNQPQHF
CDR3 DNA: TGCGCCAGCAGCCAAGATGGGTGGCAGGGATTTAATCAGCCCCAGCATTTT
clone size: .
D gene: .
J gene: TRBJ1-5
V gene: TRBV4-3

CDR3 protein: CASSLALAKNIQYF
CDR3 DNA: TGTGCCAGCAGCTTGGCACTAGCCAAAAACATTCAGTACTTC
clone size: many
D gene: .
J gene: TRBJ2-4
V gene: TRBV5-6

CDR3 protein: CASSPRTSTSTDTQYF
CDR3 DNA: TGCGCCAGCAGCCCGAGGACTAGCACTAGCACAGATACGCAGTATTTT
clone size: few
D gene: TRBD2
J gene: TRBJ2-3
V gene: TRBV5-1

CDR3 protein: CASNPNRGGPEAFF
CDR3 DNA: TGTGCCAGCAACCCGAACAGGGGGGGCCCTGAAGCTTTCTTT
clone size: few
D gene: TRBD1
J gene: TRBJ1-1
V gene: TRBV12-3/TRBV12-4

CDR3 protein: CATSRGLGISVDTQYF
CDR3 DNA: TGTGCCACCAGCAGAGGTCTAGGAATTTCGGTAGATACGCAGTATTTT
clone size: few
D gene: .
J gene: TRBJ2-3
V gene: TRBV15

CDR3 protein: CASSYFGTATSPPNF
CDR3 DNA: TGTGCCAGCAGTTACTTCGGGACAGCTACTTCACCCCCCAACTTT
clone size: .
D gene: TRBD1
J gene: TRBJ1-6
V gene: TRBV6-5

CDR3 protein: CASSLGTHFNEQFF
CDR3 DNA: TGTGCCAGCAGTTTAGGGACCCACTTCAATGAGCAGTTCTTC
clone size: many
D gene: .
J gene: TRBJ2-1
V gene: TRBV27

CDR3 protein: CASSLYGLLEQFF
CDR3 DNA: TGCGCCAGCAGCTTGTATGGATTACTTGAGCAGTTCTTC
clone size: .
D gene: .
J gene: TRBJ2-1
V gene: TRBV5-1

CDR3 protein: CASSHGGRETQYF
CDR3 DNA: TGTGCCAGCAGCCACGGTGGCCGGGAGACCCAGTACTTC
clone size: .
D gene: .
J gene: TRBJ2-5
V gene: TRBV27

CDR3 protein: CASNPGQAGKLFF
CDR3 DNA: TGTGCCAGCAACCCGGGACAGGCGGGAAAACTGTTTTTT
clone size: many
D gene: TRBD1
J gene: TRBJ1-4
V gene: TRBV6-6

CDR3 protein: CASSAQGHSRGDEQFF
CDR3 DNA: TGCGCCAGCAGCGCACAGGGTCACAGCCGAGGGGATGAGCAGTTCTTC
clone size: many
D gene: .
J gene: TRBJ2-1
V gene: TRBV5-1

CDR3 protein: CASSYSQGNTEAFF
CDR3 DNA: TGTGCCAGCAGTTACTCTCAGGGGAACACTGAAGCTTTCTTT
clone size: few
D gene: .
J gene: TRBJ1-1
V gene: TRBV6-6